The 28 T cell receptor beta chains below all came from one sample that was sequenced in a study of shared clonotypes between healthy human individuals. Only in-frame clones appear in the TCRdb table, and some are missing; sequencing was by immunoSEQ multiplex PCR. The sample has about 2.2 million clones; 93% are singletons. Terminally differentiated effector memory CD45RA+ cells were excluded from the naive CD8 cells, which were CD45RO-negative and positively selected for CCR7. Sequencing input: naive CD8+ T cells from PBMCs. Source of these receptors: a man in his late teens or twenties in good health. Some clones in this sample may be carry-over from other donors' samples.

In regard to this clone: One junction end disagrees with the germline gene, perhaps due to a read error. J is TRBJ2-1 and V is TRBV29-1, with D unresolved. This CDR3 is 12 amino acids long. Germline V lookup: CDR1 SQVTM, CDR2 ANQGSEA. The CDR3 is CSVDNMRAERFF. The DNA of the CDR3 is TGCAGCGTTGATAATATGCGAGCCGAGCGGTTCTTC.

The chain is built from TRBV11-2 and TRBJ2-1; TRBD1 matches at 9 bases. This CDR3 is 15 amino acids long. Germline loops: CDR1 SGHAT, CDR2 FQNNGV. J gave up 2 bases and V 4 bases, and 3 bases lay outside the gene matches. The CDR3 region is CASSSRQGAYNEQFF. CDR3 nucleotide sequence: TGTGCCAGCAGCTCCCGACAGGGGGCCTACAATGAGCAGTTCTTC.

The gene calls are TRBV27 and TRBJ1-1; 7 nucleotides agree with TRBD1. Germline loops: CDR1 MNHEY, CDR2 SMNVEV (reference sequence). The CDR3 has 15 amino acids. The J segment lost 8 bases and the V segment lost 5 bases, leaving 14 bases of the junction unmatched. The DNA of the CDR3 is TGTGCCAGCAGTCACGCGCCGACAGGGATGGCCGAAGCTTTCTTT. This gives the protein CASSHAPTGMAEAFF.

The chain recombines TRBV5-6 with TRBJ2-1; 13 positions match TRBD2. The V and J ends lost 3 bases and 10 bases, in that order; junction bases with no gene match: 10. CDR3 size: 16 residues. CDR1 is SGHDT and CDR2 is YYEEEE in the germline V gene. In nucleotides, the CDR3 is TGTGCCAGCAGCTCCCCCGGGACTAGCGGGATATGGGAGCAGTTCTTC. Translation gives CASSSPGTSGIWEQFF.

This chain connects TRBV15 to TRBJ1-4; D uncertain. V was clipped by 0 bases and J by 1 base, with 9 bases between them. The CDR3 covers 16 residues. Germline CDR1 and CDR2: LNHNV and YYDKDF (reference sequence). CDR3 nucleotide sequence: TGTGCCACCAGCAGAGACCGGGAAATAACTAATGAAAAACTGTTTTTT. It codes for CATSRDREITNEKLFF.

The rearrangement uses TRBV7-3 and TRBJ2-1, with D perhaps TRBD1 (5 bases). Germline CDR1 is SGHTA and CDR2 is FQGTGA. The length of the CDR3 is 14 residues. Trimming pared 4 bases from V and 6 bases from J, leaving 13 bases between. CDR3 region: CASSSPDKSNEQFF. The DNA for the CDR3 is TGTGCCAGCAGCTCCCCGGACAAAAGCAATGAGCAGTTCTTC.

V is TRBV29-1 and J is TRBJ2-1, with 8 bases lining up with TRBD1. V lost 7 bases to trimming and J lost 6 bases; unmatched junction nucleotides: 11. This CDR3 contains 14 residues. Germline V gene sequence: CDR1 SQVTM, CDR2 ANQGSEA. DNA of the CDR3: TGCAGCGCTCCGCGACAGGGGCCCATCAATGAGCAGTTCTTC. Translated: CSAPRQGPINEQFF.

To note about this clone: Other DNA sequences in the sample encode the same CDR3. This chain links TRBV7-2 with TRBJ2-7, with a weak D call TRBD1 (6 bases). The CDR3 totals 12 residues. V was trimmed by 5 bases and J by 6 bases, leaving 11 bases between them. The V gene's germline CDR1 is SGHTA and CDR2 FQGNSA. CDR3 protein: CASSPRTVEQYF. The CDR3, as DNA: TGTGCCAGCAGCCCCAGGACAGTCGAGCAGTACTTC.

Of note for this clone: Within the sample, other DNA sequences also encode this same CDR3. This sequence joins TRBV19 and TRBJ2-2; perhaps TRBD1 as D (6 bases). V lost 2 bases and J 4 bases, leaving 11 bases between the germline ends. From germline, CDR1 is LNHDA and CDR2 SQIVND (reference sequence). CDR3 length: 15 amino acids. The CDR3 DNA reads TGTGCCAGTAGTATAATGGGGGCAGGCACCGGGGAGCTGTTTTTT. The encoded protein is CASSIMGAGTGELFF.

V gene TRBV9 combines with J gene TRBJ1-4; D is uncertain. Between the trimmed V and J ends, which lost 7 bases and 2 bases, there was a span of 15 bases. The CDR3 loop spans 15 amino acids. CDR1 and CDR2 from the germline V gene are SGDLS and YYNGEE. The CDR3 region has the DNA TGTGCCAGCCGTCGGAGTGAGGCGACTAATGAAAAACTGTTTTTT. Amino acids: CASRRSEATNEKLFF. The full variable domain, completed using reference TRBV9 and TRBJ1-4, is DSGVTQTPKHLITATGQRVTLRCSPRSGDLSVYWYQQSLDQGLQFLIQYYNGEERAKGNILERFSAQQFPDLHSELNLSSLELGDSALYFCASRRSEATNEKLFFGSGTQLSVL.

CDR3 protein: CASRPDSSAYEQYF. The CDR3 DNA sequence: TGTGCCAGCAGACCCGATTCGTCCGCCTACGAGCAGTACTTC. The chain recombines TRBV27 with TRBJ2-7; D gene ambiguous. Looked up from germline, CDR1 is MNHEY and CDR2 is SMNVEV (reference sequence). V lost 6 bases and J lost 2, with 14 bases in between. The length of the CDR3 is 14 residues.

The chain has TRBV9 and TRBJ2-7, with 9 bases fitting TRBD1. The CDR3 runs 16 residues. With 0 bases clipped from V and 2 bases from J, the junction kept 6 bases outside the gene matches. CDR1 SGDLS and CDR2 YYNGEE come from the germline V gene. CDR3 DNA: TGTGCCAGCAGCGTAGCGGGGACAGGGACCACCTACGAGCAGTACTTC. This translates into CASSVAGTGTTYEQYF.

The chain couples TRBV6-1 to TRBJ2-3; 9 bases match TRBD2. This CDR3 has 16 amino acids. Trimming at V came to 2 bases and at J to 2 bases, leaving 5 bases not matched to a gene. CDR1 is MNHNS, CDR2 SASEGT, per germline. CDR3 sequence reads: CASSEIAGAYTDTQYF. In DNA, the CDR3 is TGTGCCAGCAGTGAAATAGCGGGGGCCTACACAGATACGCAGTATTTT.

The chain recombines TRBV11-2 with TRBJ2-7; 8 positions agree with TRBD1. The CDR3 runs 15 residues. Germline lookup yields CDR1 SGHAT and CDR2 FQNNGV. Losses at the gene ends were 1 base for V and 7 bases for J; bases not matched to a gene: 9. The CDR3 DNA follows: TGTGCCAGCAGCTTAGTCAGGGGGCCCGCGTGGGAGCAGTACTTC. Its protein product is CASSLVRGPAWEQYF.

This rearrangement joins TRBV5-1 to TRBJ2-7; D gene unclear. The V and J ends lost 4 bases and 3 bases respectively, with 11 bases between them. Germline CDR1 and CDR2: SGHRS and YFSETQ. This CDR3 spans 13 amino acids. The CDR3 sequence: CASSQNTGYEQYF. CDR3 nucleotide sequence: TGCGCCAGCAGCCAAAATACTGGCTACGAGCAGTACTTC.

This CDR3 is CASSETGQGGQETQYF. Written as DNA, the CDR3 is TGTGCCAGCAGTGAAACGGGGCAGGGCGGGCAAGAGACCCAGTACTTC. The rearrangement joins TRBV2 to TRBJ2-5; D may match TRBD1 or TRBD2 (5 bases each). V was cut by 2 bases and J by 2 bases, with 15 bases left in between. CDR1 SNHLY and CDR2 FYNNEI come from the germline V gene. The CDR3 covers 16 residues.

This rearrangement joins TRBV7-8 to TRBJ2-1; D is unresolved. Germline CDR1 SGHVS, CDR2 FQNEAQ. V was clipped by 4 bases and J by 10 bases, with 8 bases between them. CDR3 length equals 11 residues. CDR3 residues: CASSSSREQFF. The CDR3 bases are TGTGCCAGCAGCTCCTCTCGGGAGCAGTTCTTC.

The V gene is TRBV7-3, the J gene TRBJ2-1, with D possibly TRBD2 on 6 matching bases. CDR1 SGHTA and CDR2 FQGTGA come from the germline V gene. With 1 base removed from V and 10 bases from J, the gap between germline ends came to 11 bases. The CDR3 consists of 13 residues. CDR3 in amino acids: CASSLNTGDEQFF. In nucleotides, the CDR3 is TGTGCCAGCAGCTTAAATACGGGAGACGAGCAGTTCTTC.

J is TRBJ1-1 and V is TRBV6-1; D possibly corresponds to TRBD1 (5 bases). Trimming stripped 10 bases from V and 0 bases from J, with 12 bases between. Germline V CDR1 and CDR2: MNHNS, SASEGT. The CDR3 extends over 13 amino acids. CDR3 sequence reads: CATPGRVNTEAFF. The CDR3 bases are TGTGCCACTCCAGGGAGGGTGAACACTGAAGCTTTCTTT.

This chain joins TRBV7-8 and TRBJ2-1, with no clear D. The CDR3 totals 12 residues. Germline V lookup: CDR1 SGHVS, CDR2 FQNEAQ. The germline V and J ends were trimmed by 4 bases and 7 bases, with 8 bases remaining between them. The CDR3 DNA is TGTGCCAGCAGCTCCGCCGTGAATGAGCAGTTCTTC. This codes for CASSSAVNEQFF. The full variable domain, rest sourced from reference TRBV7-8 and TRBJ2-1, is GAGVSQSPRYKVAKRGQDVALRCDPISGHVSLFWYQQALGQGPEFLTYFQNEAQLDKSGLPSDRFFAERPEGSVSTLKIQRTQQEDSAVYLCASSSAVNEQFFGPGTRLTVL.

This sequence joins TRBV4-3 and TRBJ1-4; TRBD1 matches 7 bases. The CDR3 is made up of 18 amino acids. CDR1 is LGHNA and CDR2 is YSLEER in the germline V gene. Trimming at V came to 1 base and at J to 0 bases, leaving 8 bases not matched to a gene. CDR3: CASSQGKGQAATNEKLFF. The CDR3 region has the DNA TGCGCCAGCAGCCAAGGAAAAGGACAGGCTGCAACTAATGAAAAACTGTTTTTT.

This clone was seen once. The CDR3 sequence is CASSSRTGGTEETQYF. In nucleotides, the CDR3 is TGTGCCAGCAGCTCCCGGACGGGGGGGACCGAAGAGACCCAGTACTTC. The chain combines TRBV7-9 with TRBJ2-5; TRBD2 matches 8 bases. The CDR3 totals 16 residues. Trimming removed 4 bases from V and 3 bases from J; junction bases left unmatched: 10. Looked up from germline, CDR1 is SEHNR and CDR2 is FQNEAQ (reference sequence).

This chain connects TRBV6-5 to TRBJ2-3; 8 bases agree with TRBD1. This CDR3 is 14 amino acids long. Losses at the gene ends were 2 bases for V and 3 bases for J; bases not matched to a gene: 1. The germline gives CDR1 MNHEY, CDR2 SVGAGI. The CDR3 bases are TGTGCCAGCAGTTACAGACAGGGGACAGATACGCAGTATTTT. It yields the protein CASSYRQGTDTQYF.

This chain joins TRBV6-6 and TRBJ2-7, with a tentative D call TRBD1 (5 bases). Germline V CDR1 and CDR2: MNHNY, SVGAGI (reference sequence). The V end lost 7 bases, the J end lost 2 bases, and 9 bases lay between the germline ends. The CDR3 length is 12 residues. The CDR3: CASNTGAYEQYF. CDR3 bases: TGTGCCAGCAATACAGGAGCCTACGAGCAGTACTTC.

The chain employs TRBV27 and TRBJ1-2; D is uncertain. This CDR3 has 18 residues. Germline-derived CDR1 and CDR2 are MNHEY and SMNVEV (reference sequence). V was shortened by 5 bases and J by 6 bases, with 28 bases between the two germline ends. The CDR3, as DNA: TGTGCCAGCAGTACCTACTCGAAAAGGGAAGAGGGCTTACATGGCTACACCTTC. As protein: CASSTYSKREEGLHGYTF.

The genes are TRBV14 and TRBJ2-7; D is unclear. Trimming took off 0 bases at V and 6 bases at J, with 9 bases between the two ends. The CDR3 consists of 13 residues. Per the germline V gene, CDR1 is SGHDN and CDR2 is FVKESK. The CDR3 spells CASSQDRAREQYF. CDR3 nucleotide sequence: TGTGCCAGCAGCCAAGATAGGGCGCGCGAGCAGTACTTC.

The chain combines TRBV6-1 with TRBJ1-1; 9 nucleotides line up with TRBD1. Trimming removed 2 bases from V and 1 base from J; junction bases left unmatched: 11. This CDR3 region has 18 residues. In germline, CDR1 is MNHNS, CDR2 SASEGT. CDR3 in amino acids: CASSELTFWDRANTEAFF. CDR3 DNA sequence: TGTGCCAGCAGTGAATTGACTTTTTGGGACAGGGCGAACACTGAAGCTTTCTTT.

Comment on this clone: This same CDR3 is encoded by further DNA sequences in the sample. The genes are TRBV7-2 and TRBJ2-7, with D possibly being TRBD2 (5 bases). The germline gives CDR1 SGHTA, CDR2 FQGNSA. The V end was cut by 4 bases, the J end by 0 bases, with 7 bases between. The CDR3 extends over 13 amino acids. CDR3 in DNA: TGTGCCAGCAGCTCCCGGGACTCCTACGAGCAGTACTTC. Amino acid sequence: CASSSRDSYEQYF.